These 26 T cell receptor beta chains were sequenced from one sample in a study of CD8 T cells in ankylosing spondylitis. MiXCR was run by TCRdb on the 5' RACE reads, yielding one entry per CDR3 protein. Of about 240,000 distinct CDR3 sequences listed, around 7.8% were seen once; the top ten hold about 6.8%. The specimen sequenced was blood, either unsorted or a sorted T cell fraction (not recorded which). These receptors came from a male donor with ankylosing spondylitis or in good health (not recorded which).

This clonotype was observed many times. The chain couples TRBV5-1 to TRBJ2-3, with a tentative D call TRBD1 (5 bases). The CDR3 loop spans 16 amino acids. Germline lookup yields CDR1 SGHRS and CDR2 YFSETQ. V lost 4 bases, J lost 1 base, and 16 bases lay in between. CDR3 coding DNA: TGCGCCAGCAGCCCCTCGGTAGGGGTACGCACAGATACGCAGTATTTT. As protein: CASSPSVGVRTDTQYF.

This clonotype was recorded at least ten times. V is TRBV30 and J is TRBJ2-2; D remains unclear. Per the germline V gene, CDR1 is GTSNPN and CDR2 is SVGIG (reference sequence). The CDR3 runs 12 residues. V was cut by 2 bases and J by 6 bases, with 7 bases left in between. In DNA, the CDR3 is TGTGCCTGGAGTTTAACAGCCGGGGAGCTGTTTTTT. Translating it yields CAWSLTAGELFF.

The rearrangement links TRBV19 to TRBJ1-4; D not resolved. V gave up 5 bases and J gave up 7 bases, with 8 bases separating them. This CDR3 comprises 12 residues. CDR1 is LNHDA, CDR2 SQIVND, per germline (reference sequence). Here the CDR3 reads CASSSVPEKLFF. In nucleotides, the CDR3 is TGTGCCAGTAGTTCGGTTCCTGAAAAACTGTTTTTT.

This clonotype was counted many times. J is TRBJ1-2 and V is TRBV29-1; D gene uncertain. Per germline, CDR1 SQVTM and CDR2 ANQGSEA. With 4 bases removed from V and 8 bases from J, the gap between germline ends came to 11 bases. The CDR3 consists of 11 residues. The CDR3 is CSVGGARGYTF. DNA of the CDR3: TGCAGCGTTGGAGGCGCGAGGGGCTACACCTTC.

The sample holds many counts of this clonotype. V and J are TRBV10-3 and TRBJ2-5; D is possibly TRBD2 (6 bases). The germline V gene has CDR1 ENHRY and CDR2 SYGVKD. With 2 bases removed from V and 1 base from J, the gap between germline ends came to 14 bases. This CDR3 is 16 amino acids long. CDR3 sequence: CAISELASSVQETQYF. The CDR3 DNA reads TGTGCCATCAGTGAGCTCGCGTCTAGCGTCCAAGAGACCCAGTACTTC.

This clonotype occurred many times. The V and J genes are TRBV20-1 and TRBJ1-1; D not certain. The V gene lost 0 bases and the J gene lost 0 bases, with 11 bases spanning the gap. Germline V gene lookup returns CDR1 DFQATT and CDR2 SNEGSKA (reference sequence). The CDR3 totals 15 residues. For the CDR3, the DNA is TGCAGTGCTAGAGATTTGAAGGGAATGAACACTGAAGCTTTCTTT. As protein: CSARDLKGMNTEAFF.

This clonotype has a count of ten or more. The CDR3 region has the DNA TGTGCCAGCAGCCCCACAGGGAGTCCAAATAACTATGGCTACACCTTC. Translation gives CASSPTGSPNNYGYTF. V is TRBV7-3 and J is TRBJ1-2; D might be TRBD1 (6 bases). Between the trimmed V and J ends, which lost 5 bases and 1 base, there was a span of 17 bases. Germline V gene lookup returns CDR1 SGHTA and CDR2 FQGTGA. The CDR3 is made up of 16 amino acids.

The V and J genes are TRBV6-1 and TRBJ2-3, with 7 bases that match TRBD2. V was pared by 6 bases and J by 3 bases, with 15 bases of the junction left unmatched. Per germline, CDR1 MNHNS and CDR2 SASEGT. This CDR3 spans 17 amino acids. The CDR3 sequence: CASSRPIRLAATDTQYF. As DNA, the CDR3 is TGTGCCAGCAGCAGACCTATTAGGCTAGCGGCGACAGATACGCAGTATTTT.

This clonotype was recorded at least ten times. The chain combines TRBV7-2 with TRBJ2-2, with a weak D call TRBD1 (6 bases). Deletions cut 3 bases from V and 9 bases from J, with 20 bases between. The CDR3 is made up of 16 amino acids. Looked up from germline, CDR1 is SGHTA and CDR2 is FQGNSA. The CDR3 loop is CASSFRRGSGARELFF. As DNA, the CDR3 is TGTGCCAGCAGCTTCCGTAGGGGGAGTGGGGCCAGGGAGCTGTTTTTT.

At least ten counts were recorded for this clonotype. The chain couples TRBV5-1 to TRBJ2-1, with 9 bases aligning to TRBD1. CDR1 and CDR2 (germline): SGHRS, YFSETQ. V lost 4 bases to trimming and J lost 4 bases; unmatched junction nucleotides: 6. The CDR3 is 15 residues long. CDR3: CASSPPGTGYNEQFF. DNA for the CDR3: TGCGCCAGCAGCCCCCCTGGGACAGGGTACAATGAGCAGTTCTTC.

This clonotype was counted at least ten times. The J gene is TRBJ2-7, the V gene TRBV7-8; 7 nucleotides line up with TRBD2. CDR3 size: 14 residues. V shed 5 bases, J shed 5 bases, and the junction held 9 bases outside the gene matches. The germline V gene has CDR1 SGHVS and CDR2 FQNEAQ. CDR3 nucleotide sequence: TGTGCCAGCAGCCCTTTAGTTCGGGGGGACGAGCAGTACTTC. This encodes CASSPLVRGDEQYF.

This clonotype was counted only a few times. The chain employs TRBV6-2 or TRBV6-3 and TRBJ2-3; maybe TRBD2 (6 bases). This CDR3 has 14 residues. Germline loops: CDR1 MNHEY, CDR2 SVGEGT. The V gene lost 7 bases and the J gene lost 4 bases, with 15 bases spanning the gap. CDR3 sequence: CASKGPGGSDTQYF. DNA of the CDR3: TGTGCCAGCAAAGGACCCGGGGGTTCAGATACGCAGTATTTT.

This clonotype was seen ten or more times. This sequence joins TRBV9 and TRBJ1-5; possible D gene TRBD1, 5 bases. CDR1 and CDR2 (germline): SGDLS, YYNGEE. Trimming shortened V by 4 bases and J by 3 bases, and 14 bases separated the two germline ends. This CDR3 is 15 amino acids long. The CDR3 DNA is TGTGCCAGCAGCCCCAGGGCGGGGGTCAATCAGCCCCAGCATTTT. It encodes CASSPRAGVNQPQHF.

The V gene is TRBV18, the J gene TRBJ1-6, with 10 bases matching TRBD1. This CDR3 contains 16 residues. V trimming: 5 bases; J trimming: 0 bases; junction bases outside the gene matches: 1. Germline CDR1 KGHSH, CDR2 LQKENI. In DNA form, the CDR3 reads TGTGCCAGCTCAGGACAGGGGGGCTCCTATAATTCACCCCTCCACTTT. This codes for CASSGQGGSYNSPLHF.

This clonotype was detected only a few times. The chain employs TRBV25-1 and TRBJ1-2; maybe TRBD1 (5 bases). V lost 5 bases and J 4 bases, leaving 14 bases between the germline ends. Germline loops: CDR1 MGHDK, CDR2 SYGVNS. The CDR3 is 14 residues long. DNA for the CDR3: TGTGCCAGCAGTAATACTGGGGGTTCCTATGGCTACACCTTC. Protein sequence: CASSNTGGSYGYTF.

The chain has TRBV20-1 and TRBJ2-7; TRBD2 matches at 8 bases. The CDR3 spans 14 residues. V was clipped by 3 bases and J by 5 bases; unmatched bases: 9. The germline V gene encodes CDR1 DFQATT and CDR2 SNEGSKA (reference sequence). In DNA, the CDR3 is TGCAGTGCTAGCGGGAGGGCCAGGGACGACGAGCAGTACTTC. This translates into CSASGRARDDEQYF.

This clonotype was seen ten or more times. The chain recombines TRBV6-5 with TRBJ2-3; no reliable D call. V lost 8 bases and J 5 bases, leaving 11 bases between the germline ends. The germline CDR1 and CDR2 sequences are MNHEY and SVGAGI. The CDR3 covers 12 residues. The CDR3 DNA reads TGTGCCAGCGCGGATACCCAAGATACGCAGTATTTT. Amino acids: CASADTQDTQYF.

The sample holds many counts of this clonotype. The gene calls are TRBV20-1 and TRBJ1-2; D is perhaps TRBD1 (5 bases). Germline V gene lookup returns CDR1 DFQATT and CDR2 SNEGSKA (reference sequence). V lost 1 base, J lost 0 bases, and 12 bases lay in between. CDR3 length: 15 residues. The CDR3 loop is CSARASGGTNYGYTF. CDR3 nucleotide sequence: TGCAGTGCTAGAGCATCCGGGGGAACTAACTATGGCTACACCTTC.

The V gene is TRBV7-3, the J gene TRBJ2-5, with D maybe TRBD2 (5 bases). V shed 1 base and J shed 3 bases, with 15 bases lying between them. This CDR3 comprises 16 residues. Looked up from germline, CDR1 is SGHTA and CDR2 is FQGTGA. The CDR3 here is CASSLSPGSNKETQYF. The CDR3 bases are TGTGCCAGCAGCTTAAGCCCGGGGTCGAATAAAGAGACCCAGTACTTC.

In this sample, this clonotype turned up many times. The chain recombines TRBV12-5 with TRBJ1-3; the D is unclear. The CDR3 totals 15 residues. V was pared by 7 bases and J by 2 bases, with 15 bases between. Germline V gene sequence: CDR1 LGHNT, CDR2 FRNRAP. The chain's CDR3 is CASALYVGTGNTIYF. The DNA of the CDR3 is TGTGCTAGTGCCCTATATGTGGGGACTGGAAACACCATATATTTT.

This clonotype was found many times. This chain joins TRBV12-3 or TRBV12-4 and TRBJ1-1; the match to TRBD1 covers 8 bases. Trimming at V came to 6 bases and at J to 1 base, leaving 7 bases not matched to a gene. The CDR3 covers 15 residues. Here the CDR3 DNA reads TGTGCCAGCAGCCCTGACAGGGGATGGAACACTGAAGCTTTCTTT. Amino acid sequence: CASSPDRGWNTEAFF.

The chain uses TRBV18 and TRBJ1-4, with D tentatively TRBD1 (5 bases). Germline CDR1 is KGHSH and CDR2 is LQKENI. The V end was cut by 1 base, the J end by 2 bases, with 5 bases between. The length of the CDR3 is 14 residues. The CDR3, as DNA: TGTGCCAGCTCACCACAGGGGACTAATGAAAAACTGTTTTTT. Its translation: CASSPQGTNEKLFF.

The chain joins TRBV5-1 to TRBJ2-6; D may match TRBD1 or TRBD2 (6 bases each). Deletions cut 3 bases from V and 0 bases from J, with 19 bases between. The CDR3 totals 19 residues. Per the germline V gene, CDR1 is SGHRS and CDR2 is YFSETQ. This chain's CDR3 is CASSSLQGGSLSGANVLTF. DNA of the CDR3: TGCGCCAGCAGCTCCCTCCAAGGGGGGTCCCTCTCTGGGGCCAACGTCCTGACTTTC.

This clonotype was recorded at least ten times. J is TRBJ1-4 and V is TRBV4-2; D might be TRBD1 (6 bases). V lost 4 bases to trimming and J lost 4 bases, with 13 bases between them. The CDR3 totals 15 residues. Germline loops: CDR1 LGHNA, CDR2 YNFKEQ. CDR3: CASSPGAGRNEKLFF. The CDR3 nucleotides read TGTGCCAGCAGCCCAGGGGCAGGGCGTAATGAAAAACTGTTTTTT.

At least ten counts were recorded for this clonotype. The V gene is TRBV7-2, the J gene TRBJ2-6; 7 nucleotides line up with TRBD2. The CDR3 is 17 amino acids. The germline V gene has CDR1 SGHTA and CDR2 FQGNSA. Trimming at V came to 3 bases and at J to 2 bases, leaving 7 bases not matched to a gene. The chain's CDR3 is CASSLKAGITGANVLTF. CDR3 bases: TGTGCCAGCAGCTTGAAAGCGGGGATCACTGGGGCCAACGTCCTGACTTTC.

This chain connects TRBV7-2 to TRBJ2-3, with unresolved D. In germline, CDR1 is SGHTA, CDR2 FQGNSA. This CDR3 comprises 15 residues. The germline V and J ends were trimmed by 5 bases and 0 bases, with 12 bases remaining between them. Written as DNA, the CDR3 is TGTGCCAGCAGCCCCTTTCCGACTAGCACAGATACGCAGTATTTT. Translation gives CASSPFPTSTDTQYF.